The sample holds a few counts of the clone carrying this T cell receptor beta chain. This entry comes from a study of regulatory T cells in long-lasting Graves disease. Sample time point: newly diagnosed GD, antithyroid drugs for less than 3 months. PBMCs provided the RNA from which the TCR library was made. The TCR beta library used iRepertoire HTBI primers with Arm-PCR amplification of CDR3. TCRdb processed the multiplex PCR reads anew with MiXCR; each CDR3 protein has one entry. The sample holds roughly 350,000 distinct CDR3 sequences, around 15% seen once. These data also formed part of another study, on T cells in Graves' hyperthyroidism and ophthalmopathy. That paper notes: The study defined stable Graves' hyperthyroidism as no ophthalmopathy progression within 18 months. Using the HTBI primer set, a first-round RT-PCR was run on the TCR CDR3.

The sequence was obtained from a man in his forties or fifties with Graves disease. This specimen was peripheral blood mononuclear cells (PBMCs), taken at new diagnosis, from a patient treated with antithyroid drugs.

The chain's CDR3 is CASSSGSFNQYF. The DNA of the CDR3 is TGTGCCAGCAGTAGCGGGTCTTTCAACCAGTACTTC. The gene calls are TRBV28 and TRBJ2-5; perhaps TRBD2 as D (6 bases). Looked up from germline, CDR1 is MDHEN and CDR2 is SYDVKM. V was cut by 5 bases and J by 10 bases, with 14 bases left in between. This CDR3 is built from 12 residues.